A single sample gave rise to the 18 T cell receptor beta chains below, sequenced in a study of circulating tumor DNA in untreated peripheral T-cell lymphoma. The repertoire was sequenced with immunoSEQ multiplex PCR; TCRdb's copy has only in-frame clones and lacks some. The sample lists thousands of clones, under 80% occurring once. Sequencing input: tumor tissue. Source of these receptors: a human donor with peripheral T-cell lymphoma.

Notes on this clone: One end of the junction varies from germline; a read error may be responsible. The chain joins TRBV6-8 to TRBJ2-7, with 10 bases identical to TRBD1. The CDR3 consists of 16 residues. The V gene's germline CDR1 is MNHGY and CDR2 SAAAGT. The CDR3 DNA reads as TGTGCCAGCAGTTACTTATTCCGGGACAGGGGATCCGAGCAGTACTTT. This encodes CASSYLFRDRGSEQYF.

This clone was picked up one time. V is TRBV28 and J is TRBJ2-7; D ambiguous. The germline gives CDR1 MDHEN, CDR2 SYDVKM. The germline V and J ends were trimmed by 3 bases and 2 bases, with 8 bases remaining between them. This CDR3 contains 13 residues. The CDR3: CASSFGHAYEQYF. CDR3 coding DNA: TGTGCCAGCAGTTTTGGCCATGCCTACGAGCAGTACTTC.

The rearrangement uses TRBV10-3 and TRBJ1-5; perhaps TRBD1 as D (5 bases). Germline CDR1 and CDR2: ENHRY and SYGVKD. Trimming stripped 0 bases from V and 4 bases from J, with 16 bases between. The CDR3 runs 17 residues. The chain's CDR3 is CAISESNMRGSNQPQHF. The DNA for the CDR3 is TGTGCCATCAGTGAGTCGAATATGAGGGGATCAAATCAGCCCCAGCATTTT.

This chain connects TRBV9 to TRBJ1-1; TRBD1 aligns across 9 bases. With 4 bases clipped from V and 6 bases from J, the junction kept 13 bases outside the gene matches. The CDR3 totals 16 residues. The germline V gene encodes CDR1 SGDLS and CDR2 YYNGEE. In DNA form, the CDR3 reads TGTGCCAGCAGCCCACTACATACAGGGGGCAATCCTGAAGCTTTCTTT. Its protein is CASSPLHTGGNPEAFF. Filled out from reference TRBV9 and TRBJ1-1, the complete variable domain reads DSGVTQTPKHLITATGQRVTLRCSPRSGDLSVYWYQQSLDQGLQFLIQYYNGEERAKGNILERFSAQQFPDLHSELNLSSLELGDSALYFCASSPLHTGGNPEAFFGQGTRLTVV.

This clone occurred a few times. This chain joins TRBV29-1 and TRBJ2-5; 9 bases agree with TRBD1. CDR1 is SQVTM, CDR2 ANQGSEA, per germline. V shed 7 bases and J 4 bases; nucleotides not matched to a gene: 4. The CDR3 is 12 residues long. The CDR3 loop is CSAGTGPETQYF. The CDR3 DNA sequence: TGCAGCGCGGGGACAGGGCCAGAGACCCAGTACTTC.

A few counts support this clone. V and J are TRBV18 and TRBJ2-7, with 7 bases matching TRBD2. The CDR3 has 15 residues. The V gene end was trimmed by 4 bases and the J gene end by 3 bases; junction bases not matched to a gene: 9. Germline assignment: CDR1 KGHSH and CDR2 LQKENI. The CDR3 DNA follows: TGTGCCAGCTCACTAGACAGCGGGACTTACTACGAGCAGTACTTC. Amino acids: CASSLDSGTYYEQYF.

The V gene is TRBV6-8, the J gene TRBJ2-3; D call uncertain. The germline V and J ends were trimmed by 0 bases and 5 bases, with 6 bases remaining between them. Per the germline V gene, CDR1 is MNHGY and CDR2 is SAAAGT. The CDR3 length is 13 residues. The CDR3 bases are TGTGCCAGCAGTTACTCGGATGGAGATACGCAGTATTTT. It encodes CASSYSDGDTQYF.

J is TRBJ2-1 and V is TRBV5-1, with TRBD2 matching over 12 bases. Germline V gene sequence: CDR1 SGHRS, CDR2 YFSETQ. After removal of 3 bases from V and 7 bases from J, the junction contained 11 bases not matched to a gene. This CDR3 has 17 amino acids. The CDR3 coding sequence is TGCGCCAGCAGCTGGGGGAGACTAGCGGGAGTGGAAAATGAGCAGTTCTTC. This sequence encodes CASSWGRLAGVENEQFF.

The chain links TRBV28 to TRBJ1-4; the D gene is possibly TRBD1 (6 bases). V was trimmed by 4 bases and J by 2 bases, leaving 14 bases between them. Germline V gives CDR1 MDHEN, CDR2 SYDVKM. This CDR3 region has 16 residues. CDR3 sequence: CASSSGRGGTNEKLFF. CDR3 DNA: TGTGCCAGCAGTTCGGGCAGGGGAGGGACTAATGAAAAACTGTTTTTT.

The chain carries TRBV6-7 and TRBJ1-5; D ambiguous. TRBV6-7 is an open reading frame, and its role is uncertain. The CDR3 sequence is 13 residues long. The V gene lost 5 bases and the J gene lost 5 bases, with 10 bases spanning the gap. In DNA form, the CDR3 reads TGTGCCAGCAGTGAAGTCCGGGATCAGCCCCAGCATTTT. Its translation: CASSEVRDQPQHF.

This clone was counted a single time. CDR3 residues: CASRLGLAGELFF. The CDR3 DNA reads TGTGCCAGCAGACTAGGGCTGGCCGGGGAGCTGTTTTTT. The chain has TRBV6-8 and TRBJ2-2, with TRBD2 as a possible D gene (5 bases). CDR1 and CDR2 from the germline V gene are MNHGY and SAAAGT. Between the trimmed V and J ends, which lost 6 bases and 6 bases, there was a span of 11 bases. The CDR3 is 13 residues long.

The rearrangement joins TRBV6-8 to TRBJ2-5; 12 nucleotides match TRBD2. The CDR3 length is 16 residues. V lost 0 bases to trimming and J lost 5 bases; unmatched junction nucleotides: 4. Germline assignment: CDR1 MNHGY and CDR2 SAAAGT. CDR3 DNA: TGTGCCAGCAGTTACTCCGGACTAGCGGGGCCGGAGACCCAGTACTTC. Translation gives CASSYSGLAGPETQYF.

The chain links TRBV6-8 to TRBJ1-2; tentatively, D is TRBD1 (5 bases). Germline assignment: CDR1 MNHGY and CDR2 SAAAGT. The CDR3 loop spans 13 amino acids. Trimming shortened V by 6 bases and J by 2 bases, and 10 bases separated the two germline ends. CDR3 bases: TGTGCCAGCAGGGACAATGGGAACTATGGCTACACCTTC. It yields the protein CASRDNGNYGYTF.

This clone turned up a few times. The J gene is TRBJ2-5, the V gene TRBV18; possible D gene TRBD2, 5 bases. V was clipped by 1 base and J by 4 bases, with 13 bases between them. Looked up from germline, CDR1 is KGHSH and CDR2 is LQKENI. The CDR3 runs 15 residues. In DNA form, the CDR3 reads TGTGCCAGCTCACCACTTGAGGGTGTAGGAGAGACCCAGTACTTC. It translates to CASSPLEGVGETQYF.

This chain connects TRBV18 to TRBJ2-3; the D is unclear. Trimming removed 1 base from V and 4 bases from J, with 9 bases in between. Looked up from germline, CDR1 is KGHSH and CDR2 is LQKENI. The CDR3 sequence is 14 residues long. The CDR3 loop reads CASSPQRAADTQYF. In DNA form, the CDR3 reads TGTGCCAGCTCACCACAAAGGGCCGCAGATACGCAGTATTTT. The whole variable domain, remainder taken from reference TRBV18 and TRBJ2-3, is NAGVMQNPRHLVRRRGQEARLRCSPMKGHSHVYWYRQLPEEGLKFMVYLQKENIIDESGMPKERFSAEFPKEGPSILRIQQVVRGDSAAYFCASSPQRAADTQYFGPGTRLTVL.

The chain carries TRBV7-5 and TRBJ2-1; the D call TRBD2 from the table was never checked on the DNA. TRBV7-5 is a listed pseudogene. The CDR3 extends over 15 amino acids. As DNA, the CDR3 is TGTGCCAGCAGTAAGACTAGCGGAGTCTACAATGAGCAGTTCTTC. The encoded protein is CASSKTSGVYNEQFF.

This clone is a singleton in its sample. The chain employs TRBV18 and TRBJ2-1; no clear D gene. Germline V gene data show CDR1 as KGHSH and CDR2 as LQKENI. CDR3 size: 13 residues. Trimming left V 4 bases short and J 2 bases short, with 6 bases between. CDR3 coding DNA: TGTGCCAGCTCACACTCGACCTACAATGAGCAGTTCTTC. Translation: CASSHSTYNEQFF.

The chain carries TRBV1 and TRBJ2-7; the table's D call TRBD2 went unverified against the DNA. TRBV1 is a recognized pseudogene. The CDR3 extends over 16 amino acids. The CDR3: CASSQGLFGTPYEQYF. The DNA of the CDR3 is TGCGCCAGCAGCCAAGGACTTTTCGGGACTCCCTACGAGCAGTACTTC.